This T cell receptor (beta chain) appears in the sequencing data of a study of blood T cell repertoires in COVID-19. Which cohort a participant joined came from the clinical history participants gave. Authors' processing steps: Reference gene primer amplification gave estimated nucleated cell counts. Some clones are missing from TCRdb's copy, which holds only in-frame ones; the method was immunoSEQ multiplex PCR. Clone size and the V and J calls come from that table; the DNA yielded D and trimming. The sample lists 350,000 or so clones, almost 90% occurring once. Sequenced sample: PBMCs or T cells enriched from blood (not recorded which). This sequence was found in a woman between 25 and 40 years old who had been exposed to COVID-19.

The CDR3 DNA reads as TGTGCCAGCAGTTTTTCCCACGCGGTTGGCCATGGCTACACCTTC. Its protein product is CASSFSHAVGHGYTF. V and J are TRBV27 and TRBJ1-2; D not resolved. V lost 3 bases and J lost 6, with 17 bases in between. The germline CDR1 and CDR2 sequences are MNHEY and SMNVEV (reference sequence). The CDR3 spans 15 residues.